The source of this T cell receptor (beta chain) is a study of spatial heterogeneity in lung cancer. Across the whole study: Every unique TCR and UMI combination, on average, appeared more than ten times in raw reads.

With respect to this clonotype: Its cognate antigen is unknown.

General study findings and limits: Ubiquitous, expanded tumor-derived TCRs were more frequently observed in blood at resection than at follow-up.

The presence of a unique molecular identifier marked each TCR cDNA molecule. TCRdb used MiXCR to reprocess the 5' RACE reads, holding one entry per CDR3 protein. The data show about 17,000 distinct CDR3 sequences, with 20% to 25% seen just once and 15% to 20% held by the top ten. This CDR3 spans 13 amino acids. Per the germline V gene, CDR1 is KGHSH and CDR2 is LQKENI. V lost 0 bases to trimming and J lost 3 bases, with 6 bases between them. As for time point: sample taken at primary tumor resection. No cell sorting; template was whole RNA from tumor, lung tissue or PBMC. The specimen was PBMCs, collected at surgery. The sequence was collected from a female donor with early-stage non-small cell lung cancer. The chain combines TRBV18 with TRBJ2-7; no firm D call. The CDR3 sequence: CASSPPQLYEQYF. CDR3 sequence (DNA): TGTGCCAGCTCACCACCGCAGCTCTACGAGCAGTACTTC.